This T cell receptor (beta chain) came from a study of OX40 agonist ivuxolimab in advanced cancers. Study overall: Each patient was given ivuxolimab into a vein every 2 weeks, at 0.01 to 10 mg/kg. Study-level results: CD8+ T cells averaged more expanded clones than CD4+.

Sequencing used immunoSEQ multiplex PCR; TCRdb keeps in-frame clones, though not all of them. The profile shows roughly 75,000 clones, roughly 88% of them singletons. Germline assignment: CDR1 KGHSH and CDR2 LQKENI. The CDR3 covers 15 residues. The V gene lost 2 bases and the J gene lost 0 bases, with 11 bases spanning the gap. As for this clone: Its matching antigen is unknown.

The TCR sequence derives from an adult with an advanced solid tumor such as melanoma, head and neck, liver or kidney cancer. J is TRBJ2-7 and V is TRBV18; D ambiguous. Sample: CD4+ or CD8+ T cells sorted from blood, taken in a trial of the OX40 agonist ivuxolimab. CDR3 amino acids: CASSPFSQTSYEQYF. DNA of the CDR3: TGTGCCAGCTCACCATTTAGCCAGACCTCCTACGAGCAGTACTTC.